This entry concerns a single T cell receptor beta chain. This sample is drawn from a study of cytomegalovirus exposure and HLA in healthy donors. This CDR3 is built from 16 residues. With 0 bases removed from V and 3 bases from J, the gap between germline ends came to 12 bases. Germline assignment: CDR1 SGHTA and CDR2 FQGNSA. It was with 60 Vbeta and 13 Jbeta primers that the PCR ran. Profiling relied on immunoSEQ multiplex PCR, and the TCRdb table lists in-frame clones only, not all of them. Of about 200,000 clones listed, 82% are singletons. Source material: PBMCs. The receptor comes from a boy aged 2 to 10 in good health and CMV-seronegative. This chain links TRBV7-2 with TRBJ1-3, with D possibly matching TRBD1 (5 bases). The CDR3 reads CASSLAPGRDGNTIYF. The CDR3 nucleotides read TGTGCCAGCAGCTTAGCGCCAGGGAGGGATGGAAACACCATATATTTT. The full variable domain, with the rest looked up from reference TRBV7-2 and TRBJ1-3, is GAGVSQSPSNKVTEKGKDVELRCDPISGHTALYWYRQSLGQGLEFLIYFQGNSAPDKSGLPSDRFSAERTGGSVSTLTIQRTQQEDSAVYLCASSLAPGRDGNTIYFGEGSWLTVV.